This TCR beta chain was documented in a study of blood T cell repertoires in COVID-19. Study context: Both acute and convalescent COVID-19 samples were obtained from the United States, Italy and Spain.

The junction had 8 bases not matched to a gene; V was cut back by 8 bases and J by 3 bases. The CDR3 contains 14 residues. Germline V gene lookup returns CDR1 MNHEY and CDR2 SMNVEV (reference sequence). The sample holds one count of this clone. Some clones are missing from TCRdb's copy, which holds only in-frame ones; the method was immunoSEQ multiplex PCR. Of 110,000 to 150,000 clones in the sample, approximately 88% were seen once. Material: peripheral blood. The V gene is TRBV27, the J gene TRBJ2-7, with 9 bases identical to TRBD1. This receptor was identified in a woman in her 50s with acute or convalescent COVID-19. The CDR3 loop reads CASASWTGVYEQYF. CDR3 coding DNA: TGTGCCAGCGCGTCCTGGACAGGGGTCTACGAGCAGTACTTC.